This T cell receptor (beta chain) came from a study of T cells in Graves' hyperthyroidism and ophthalmopathy. V shed 2 bases and J 5 bases; nucleotides not matched to a gene: 14. Per germline, CDR1 DFQATT and CDR2 SNEGSKA (reference sequence). This CDR3 comprises 16 residues. The source material, RNA transcripts, was used to amplify TCR beta CDR3 regions. An initial round of RT-PCR targeting the TCR CDR3 relied on the HTBI primer set. MiXCR, run by TCRdb on the multiplex PCR reads, gives a single entry per CDR3 protein. The sample yields about 570,000 distinct CDR3 sequences, around 13% seen once. There are many counts of this clonotype.

The receptor's source is a woman aged 35 to 49 with Graves' hyperthyroidism. The source material was blood. This chain links TRBV20-1 with TRBJ2-7; 8 nucleotides match TRBD2. CDR3 region: CSARPIAGRAVNEQYF. Written as DNA, the CDR3 is TGCAGTGCTAGACCCATAGCGGGGAGGGCAGTAAACGAGCAGTACTTC.